The sequence of this T cell receptor beta chain was determined in a study of CD8 T cells in Susac syndrome. Random hexamers were used to reverse transcribe an amount of 0.5 to 1 ug RNA. Amplification of TCR beta CDR3 spanned 54 Vbeta and 13 Jbeta via immunoSEQ multiplex PCR. TCRdb reprocessed the immunoSEQ multiplex PCR reads with MiXCR, giving one entry per CDR3 protein. Here the sample spans 110,000 to 150,000 distinct CDR3 sequences, about 94% being singletons. The sequenced target, TCR beta, came from blood CD8+ and CD4+ T cells. The germline gives CDR1 SSHAT, CDR2 FNYEAQ (reference sequence). CDR3 size: 15 residues. Trimming removed 1 base from V and 7 bases from J; junction bases left unmatched: 2.

The material sequenced was CD4+ T cells from PBMCs. The chain carries TRBV7-7 and TRBJ2-1; 12 bases fit TRBD2. The receptor was isolated from a human donor with Susac syndrome. CDR3 residues: CASSLGLAGVNEQFF. The DNA for the CDR3 is TGTGCCAGCAGCTTAGGACTAGCGGGGGTTAATGAGCAGTTCTTC.